This record covers a single T cell receptor (beta chain). The sample holds many counts of this clonotype. The specificity of this receptor is unknown. Base qualities are not recorded, but no much larger clone differs from it by a single base. The data are from a study of neurological immune-mediated disorders (dated by TCRdb to the late 2010s). Some background on the complete study: Of the 35 or so multiple sclerosis patients, 31 had relapsing-remitting MS and 3 had secondary progressive MS. Using UMI-based sequencing, the study compared peripheral blood TCR-beta repertoires from patients with HTLV-I-associated myelopathy (HAM/TSP), patients with multiple sclerosis, and healthy controls. The approximately 100 TCR-beta libraries included longitudinal samples, technical triplicates and paired sorted CD4+ and CD8+ T-cell subsets alongside PBMC samples. The cohort included approximately 70 subjects: some 15 with HAM/TSP, some 34 with multiple sclerosis, and 20 or so healthy controls. The study at large found these results: In phylogenetic analysis, the repertoires of 18 of 34 MS patients grouped into a cluster of related CDR3 sequences, which suggests a possible signature at the repertoire level. Across subjects, expanded clones never shared an identical CDR3 amino acid sequence, which suggests that the TCR-beta repertoires in every group were private. The highest TCR clonal expansion was observed in HAM/TSP patients, whereas the lowest was observed in MS patients, even when compared with healthy controls. The MS cluster was not associated with any clinical or MRI features, and the authors stated that larger cohorts are needed.

The germline V gene sets CDR1 to SGHRS and CDR2 to YFSETQ. The CDR3 numbers 13 residues from cysteine through phenylalanine. The sequence is cut down to CDR3 DNA, 39 bases in frame from base 1. Ends trimmed: V by 3 bases, J by 11 bases; bases unmatched to a gene: 10. cDNA was synthesized by template-switch 5'RACE using a primer with a 10-nucleotide random unique molecular identifier that tagged each TCR transcript. Every sequencing run covered 15-18 subjects and yielded more than 160 million TCR-beta sequences. The RNeasy kit was used to extract total RNA. The KAPA Real-time Library Amplification kit was used to amplify TCR-beta VDJ regions with primers targeting the TCR constant region and the 5'RACE anchor. Sample indexes and Illumina adaptors were added in a first PCR, and a second PCR then increased library yield. After Ampure bead purification, the roughly 650 bp TCR product was size-selected on a 2% E-gel SizeSelection system. Before pooling, library quality was assessed on a Bioanalyzer, concentration was determined with Qubit, and library quantification was performed with the Kapa Library Quantification kit. Libraries were sequenced paired-end 2 x 150 bp on an Illumina HiSeq 2500. To increase sequence diversity, roughly 24-31% phiX was spiked into each library pool. On the study's bioinformatics: The UMI-based MiGEC pipeline processed quality-filtered reads and removed over 80% of raw TCR sequences during error correction. VDJ genes were aligned to IMGT germline references, and each clonotype was defined by a unique CDR3 amino acid sequence together with V-J genes. Clonal expansion, Shannon diversity and CDR3 relatedness (CalcPairwiseDistances, ClusterSamples) were evaluated with VDJtools, and phylogenetic trees were built with CLCbio workbench. Expanded clones were defined as having at least 8 unique UMIs, based on coefficient-of-variation modelling across technical triplicates. TCRdb itself trimmed the public reads at Q25 with fastp, ran MiXCR and retained productive beta chains. Entries that share a CDR3 protein sequence are merged under the most common genes and DNA. TCRdb's processing, not the authors', yielded these V and J calls. The sample table shows fewer than 85,000 distinct CDR3 sequences, and around 4.6% are seen once. Around 2.2% of the sample belongs to the ten largest clones.

Libraries from unsorted PBMCs were made from 2 million PBMCs kept in RNAlater at -80 degrees C until RNA extraction. Multiple sclerosis patients were enrolled in a US clinical protocol under which disease progression was evaluated by magnetic resonance imaging. Peripheral blood underwent Ficoll-Hypaque density gradient centrifugation to isolate PBMCs, which were then cryopreserved in liquid nitrogen. The sequence joins TRBV5-1 to TRBJ1-2, with 7 junctional bases fitting TRBD1. This TCR was recovered from a woman aged 25 to 45 with multiple sclerosis. The source material was PBMCs. The CDR3 sequence is CASSWDHRDSYTF. The DNA sequence is as follows: TGCGCCAGCAGCTGGGACCACCGGGACAGTTACACCTTC. Here the CDR3 is joined to the reference TRBV5-1 and TRBJ1-2 genes, and the full variable domain is: KAGVTQTPRYLIKTRGQQVTLSCSPISGHRSVSWYQQTPGQGLQFLFEYFSETQRNKGNFPGRFSGRQFSNSRSEMNVSTLELGDSALYLCASSWDHRDSYTFGSGTRLTVV.